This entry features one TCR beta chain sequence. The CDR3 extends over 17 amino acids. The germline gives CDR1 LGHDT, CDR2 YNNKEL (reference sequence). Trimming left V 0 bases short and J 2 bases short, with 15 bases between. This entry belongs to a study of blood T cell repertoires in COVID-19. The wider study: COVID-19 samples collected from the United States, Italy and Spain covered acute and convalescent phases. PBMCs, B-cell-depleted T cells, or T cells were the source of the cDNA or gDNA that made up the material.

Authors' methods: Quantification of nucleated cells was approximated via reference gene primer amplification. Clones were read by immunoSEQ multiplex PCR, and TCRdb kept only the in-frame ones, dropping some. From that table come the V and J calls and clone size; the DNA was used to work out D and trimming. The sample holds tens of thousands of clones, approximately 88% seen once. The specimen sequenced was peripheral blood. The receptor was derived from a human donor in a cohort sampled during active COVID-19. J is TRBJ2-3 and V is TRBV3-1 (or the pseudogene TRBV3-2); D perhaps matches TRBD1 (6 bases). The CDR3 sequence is CASSQDFQGPITDTQYF. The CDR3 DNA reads TGTGCCAGCAGCCAAGATTTCCAGGGGCCGATCACAGATACGCAGTATTTT.